This section outlines one T cell receptor beta chain sequence together with its context. Its antigen is not known. These data are taken from a study of beta chain features in type 1 diabetes. The CDR3 is 12 amino acids. Germline V gives CDR1 SEHNR, CDR2 FQNEAQ (reference sequence). V dropped 0 bases and J dropped 6 bases, with 4 bases sitting between them. General observations from the study: The question left open here concerned HLA type influencing TCRB rearrangement. When Type 1 diabetes patients were examined, their TCRB CDR3s proved moderately but significantly shorter in all four CD4+ subsets. Fewer insertions but more deletions were seen at VDJ junctions in type 1 diabetes patients. The study notes PCR might favor shorter templates equally in patients and controls.

Sequenced material consisted of expressed TCRB transcripts (all of the isolated RNA was reverse transcribed). This table comes from immunoSEQ multiplex PCR, and its TCRdb copy is limited to in-frame clones, with some not included. Among 280,000 or so clones listed, around 16% were seen once. Sequenced material: naive CD4+ T cells from blood. V is TRBV7-9 and J is TRBJ2-3; D is unresolved. The sequence came from a man aged 18 to 35 with type 1 diabetes. CDR3 nucleotides: TGTGCCAGCAGCTTAGCCCGGGATACGCAGTATTTT. Translated, it gives CASSLARDTQYF.